This T cell receptor beta chain was captured by sequencing in a study of T cells after yellow fever vaccination. Across the whole study: The study sorted EM, EMRA, CM and Tscm memory subsets by CD3, CD45RA, CCR7 and CD95.

Regarding the study as a whole: Post-booster reappearance was seen for most primary-vaccination clones (just over 95% CD4, 80% to 90% CD8). Almost every vaccine-responding clonotype was undetectable in sorted memory subsets on day 0.

This clonotype showed up just a few times. This may come from a read error, since a much larger clone is one base off. This CDR3 is 15 amino acids long. V was clipped by 4 bases and J by 3 bases; unmatched bases: 6. CDR1 SGHRS and CDR2 YFSETQ come from the germline V gene. By 5'RACE template switching, TCR cDNA was produced, with a universal primer site and UMIs added in the process. TCRdb used MiXCR to reprocess the 5' RACE reads, holding one entry per CDR3 protein. The sample lists 25,000 or so distinct CDR3 sequences; 4% to 5.5% were seen once. The J gene is TRBJ2-3, the V gene TRBV5-1; 9 bases fit TRBD1. This specimen was PBMCs, either bulk or a sorted T-cell subset (CD4+, CD8+, memory, or dextramer-sorted; not recorded which), taken on the day of the yellow fever booster vaccination. This sequence originates from a man younger than 30 who received the YFV17D yellow fever vaccine. The CDR3 DNA sequence: TGCGCCAGCAGCCCCGGGACAGGGAGGACAGATACGCAGTATTTT. Its translation: CASSPGTGRTDTQYF. Drawing the rest from reference TRBV5-1 and TRBJ2-3, the complete variable domain is KAGVTQTPRYLIKTRGQQVTLSCSPISGHRSVSWYQQTPGQGLQFLFEYFSETQRNKGNFPGRFSGRQFSNSRSEMNVSTLELGDSALYLCASSPGTGRTDTQYFGPGTRLTVL.